A selection of T cell receptor beta chains follows, all from one sample in a study of cytomegalovirus exposure and HLA in healthy donors. The protocol was immunoSEQ multiplex PCR, while the TCRdb copy is restricted to in-frame clones and leaves out a portion. Among about 240,000 clones listed, about 90% were seen once. The sequencing input was PBMCs. These receptors all stem from a woman aged 25 to 45 in good health and CMV-seropositive. The CDR3 runs from the conserved cysteine through the conserved F or W. Fields, in order: clone size, J gene, V gene, D gene, CDR3 DNA, CDR3 protein. The D gene is left open where the match is weak. Clone size is stated in some rows and not others, as once, few, many or a class when expanded.

-,TRBJ1-4,TRBV6-1,-,TGTGCCAGCACAGGGGTCGTAAAACTGTTTTTT,CASTGVVKLFF
-,TRBJ1-2,TRBV4-2,-,TGTGCCAGCAGCCAAAGCTCGCTGAGCTATGGCTACACCTTC,CASSQSSLSYGYTF
-,TRBJ1-1,TRBV4-1,-,TGCGCCAGCAGCCAAGGCGGGGGGCGCAGGACTGAAGCTTTCTTT,CASSQGGGRRTEAFF
-,TRBJ1-2,TRBV5-1,TRBD1,TGCGCCAGCAGCTTGGCCGAAACAGGGGTCCGCGGCTACACCTTC,CASSLAETGVRGYTF
few,TRBJ2-7,TRBV2,TRBD2,TGTGCCAGCAGTGAACACACTAGCGGGAGAGGTGACGAGCAGTACTTC,CASSEHTSGRGDEQYF
-,TRBJ1-1,TRBV7-2,-,TGTGCCAGCAGCTTAAAGGGGCAGCTAACAACTGAAGCTTTCTTT,CASSLKGQLTTEAFF
-,TRBJ1-3,TRBV6-5,-,TGTGCCAGCAGTTACTCGGGGAGGGGATCTGGAAACACCATATATTTT,CASSYSGRGSGNTIYF
few,TRBJ1-5,TRBV2,TRBD1,TGTGCCAGCAGGGCTAACAGGGGGCTATCTCAGCCCCAGCATTTT,CASRANRGLSQPQHF
once,TRBJ2-5,TRBV19,-,TGTGCCAGTAGTCCCCAGGGTTTGGGGGAGACCCAGTACTTC,CASSPQGLGETQYF
-,TRBJ2-7,TRBV6-1,TRBD1,TGTGCCAGCAGTGGGGATGACGGGACAGGGAACCACGAGCAGTACTTC,CASSGDDGTGNHEQYF
few,TRBJ2-2,TRBV30,TRBD1,TGTGCCTGGATCGTCGGGACAGGGTTAGACACCGGGGAGCTGTTTTTT,CAWIVGTGLDTGELFF
-,TRBJ2-3,TRBV4-2,TRBD2,TGTGCCAGCAGCCAAGAGTCAGCGGGAGGGATCACAGATACGCAGTATTTT,CASSQESAGGITDTQYF
-,TRBJ1-2,TRBV28,-,TGTGCCAGCAGTTTATTCCGCTATGGCTACACCTTC,CASSLFRYGYTF
-,TRBJ2-5,TRBV5-1,TRBD1,TGCGCCAGCAGCTCGACAGGGGGCCCCCCTCCGAACCAAGAGACCCAGTACTTC,CASSSTGGPPPNQETQYF
-,TRBJ1-3,TRBV2,-,TGTGCCAGCAGTGAGGGGAGGGACAACACCATATATTTT,CASSEGRDNTIYF
-,TRBJ2-2,TRBV2,-,TGTGCCAGCAGTGCGGACTTACCCGGGGAGCTGTTTTTT,CASSADLPGELFF
-,TRBJ2-1,TRBV19,TRBD2,TGTGCCAGTATCCCCGGGAGGGGGAGATACAATGAGCAGTTCTTC,CASIPGRGRYNEQFF
-,TRBJ2-1,TRBV2,TRBD2,TGTGCCAGCAGTCTGGGACTAGCTCAAGAGCAGTTCTTC,CASSLGLAQEQFF
few,TRBJ2-7,TRBV18,-,TGTGCCAGCTCACCAAGAGCTATCCCCTACGAGCAGTACTTC,CASSPRAIPYEQYF
-,TRBJ2-1,TRBV10-3,-,TGTGCCATCAGTGGACCGACTGGGAGCTCCTACAATGAGCAGTTCTTC,CAISGPTGSSYNEQFF
-,TRBJ2-1,TRBV29-1,TRBD2,TGCAGCGTTGAGGCTCGGGGGGGGGTCAATGAGCAGTTCTTC,CSVEARGGVNEQFF
-,TRBJ1-2,TRBV28,-,TGTGCCAGCAGTTTAGCGGGGAGGTCCTATGGCTACACCTTC,CASSLAGRSYGYTF
-,TRBJ2-2,TRBV27,TRBD2,TGTGCCATTCAAGCGGGAGCGTACACCGGGGAGCTGTTTTTT,CAIQAGAYTGELFF
-,TRBJ1-5,TRBV4-1,-,TGCGCCAGCAGCCGAGAACTAGGCGTGCCCCAGCATTTT,CASSRELGVPQHF
-,TRBJ2-7,TRBV10-3,TRBD2,TGTGCCACACAGCGGGAGGCGTCCTACGAGCAGTACTTC,CATQREASYEQYF
-,TRBJ1-2,TRBV27,-,TGTGCCAGCAGTCCCATGGGACTTCGGTATGGCTACACCTTC,CASSPMGLRYGYTF
-,TRBJ1-2,TRBV5-1,TRBD1,TGCGCCAGCAGCTCCAGGGGGATCTTCGATGGCTACACCTTC,CASSSRGIFDGYTF
-,TRBJ2-7,TRBV13,TRBD1,TGTGCCAGCAGCTTACGGTCGACAGGGCACTACGAGCAGTACTTC,CASSLRSTGHYEQYF
-,TRBJ1-4,TRBV7-2,-,TGTGCCAGCAGCTTACAGGGTATAGGTGAAAAACTGTTTTTT,CASSLQGIGEKLFF
-,TRBJ2-7,TRBV5-4,TRBD2,TGTGCCAGCAGCCTGACTAGCGGGAGTCCCTACGAGCAGTACTTC,CASSLTSGSPYEQYF
-,TRBJ1-2,TRBV5-1,-,TGCGCCAGCAAAGAAGAGGTAAAGGGCTACACCTTC,CASKEEVKGYTF
-,TRBJ2-5,TRBV29-1,TRBD2,TGCAGCGTGGGTAGCGGGGAGAGGGAGACCCAGTACTTC,CSVGSGERETQYF
-,TRBJ2-2,TRBV6-5,-,TGTGCCAGCAGTCCCGGGCCCGGAGGCACCGGGGAGCTGTTTTTT,CASSPGPGGTGELFF
-,TRBJ1-1,TRBV28,-,TGTGCCAGCAGTTCCTTAGCCCTGAACACTGAAGCTTTCTTT,CASSSLALNTEAFF
-,TRBJ2-3,TRBV9,-,TGTGCCAGCAGCGTAGCAGGGTCCGATCCAGATACGCAGTATTTT,CASSVAGSDPDTQYF
few,TRBJ1-2,TRBV6-6,TRBD1,TGTGCCAGCACCAAAACAGGGGTTGGCTACACCTTC,CASTKTGVGYTF
-,TRBJ1-1,TRBV5-1,-,TGCGCCAGCAGCTTGGCTTTACAGAACACTGAAGCTTTCTTT,CASSLALQNTEAFF
-,TRBJ1-1,TRBV5-4,TRBD1,TGTGCCAGCAGCTTGACAGGGGGCGGGACTGAAGCTTTCTTT,CASSLTGGGTEAFF
-,TRBJ1-2,TRBV5-1,-,TGCGCCAGCAGCTTGTCGGGGGGTGGCTATGGCTACACCTTC,CASSLSGGGYGYTF
-,TRBJ1-4,TRBV6-1,-,TGTGCCAGCAGTGAATCTTCAACTAATGAAAAACTGTTTTTT,CASSESSTNEKLFF
-,TRBJ1-1,TRBV5-1,-,TGCGCCAGCAGCTTACTAGGGTCAATGAACACTGAAGCTTTCTTT,CASSLLGSMNTEAFF
few,TRBJ1-1,TRBV4-2,-,TGTGCCAGCAGCCGGACTGTAAACACTGAAGCTTTCTTT,CASSRTVNTEAFF
-,TRBJ2-2,TRBV12-5,TRBD1,TGTGCTAGTGGTTTGGGGGACAGGAGGACCGGGGAGCTGTTTTTT,CASGLGDRRTGELFF
-,TRBJ1-1,TRBV4-1,TRBD1,TGCGCCAGCAGCCGACAGGGGAAGGTAGCTTTCTTT,CASSRQGKVAFF
-,TRBJ1-1,TRBV30,-,TGTGCCTGGACCCTCTCTCTTATAATGAACACTGAAGCTTTCTTT,CAWTLSLIMNTEAFF
few,TRBJ2-2,TRBV9,-,TGTGCCAGCAGCTTTCGGACTATTATCACCGGGGAGCTGTTTTTT,CASSFRTIITGELFF
-,TRBJ2-7,TRBV7-9,-,TGTGCCAGCAGCTCAAAGGGGAGGATCTACGAGCAGTACTTC,CASSSKGRIYEQYF
-,TRBJ2-1,TRBV4-1,TRBD2,TGCGCCAGCAGCCAAGATGCGGGACTAGCGGGATACAATGAGCAGTTCTTC,CASSQDAGLAGYNEQFF
-,TRBJ1-5,TRBV4-1,-,TGCGCCAGCAGCCAGACCCCAAGAGAGGAGGGGACTTTGCCCCAGCATTTT,CASSQTPREEGTLPQHF
-,TRBJ2-2,TRBV5-1,-,TGCGCCAGCAGCTTGGCAGGGACAAGGAACACCGGGGAGCTGTTTTTT,CASSLAGTRNTGELFF
-,TRBJ2-5,TRBV11-2,-,TGTGCCAGCAGCTTCTATGACTCTGAAACGGAGACCCAGTACTTC,CASSFYDSETETQYF
-,TRBJ2-1,TRBV9,-,TGTGCCAGCAGCGGGACTACTCACAATGAGCAGTTCTTC,CASSGTTHNEQFF
-,TRBJ2-4,TRBV30,-,TGTGCCTGGAGTGGACCGAACGGGGACATTCAGTACTTC,CAWSGPNGDIQYF